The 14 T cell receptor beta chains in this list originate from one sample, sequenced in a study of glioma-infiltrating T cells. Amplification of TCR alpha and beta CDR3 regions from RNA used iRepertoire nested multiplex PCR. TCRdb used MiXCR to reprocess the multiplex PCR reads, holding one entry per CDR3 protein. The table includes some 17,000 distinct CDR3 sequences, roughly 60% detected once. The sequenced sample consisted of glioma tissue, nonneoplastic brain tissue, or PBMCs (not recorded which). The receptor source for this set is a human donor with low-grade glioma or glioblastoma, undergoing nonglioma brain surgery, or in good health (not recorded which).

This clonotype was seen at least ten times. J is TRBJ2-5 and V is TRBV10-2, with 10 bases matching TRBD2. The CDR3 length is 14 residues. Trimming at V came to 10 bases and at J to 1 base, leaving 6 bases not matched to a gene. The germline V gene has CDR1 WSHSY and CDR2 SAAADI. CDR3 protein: CATAAGGSQETQYF. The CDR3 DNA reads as TGCGCCACCGCAGCGGGAGGGTCCCAAGAGACCCAGTACTTC.

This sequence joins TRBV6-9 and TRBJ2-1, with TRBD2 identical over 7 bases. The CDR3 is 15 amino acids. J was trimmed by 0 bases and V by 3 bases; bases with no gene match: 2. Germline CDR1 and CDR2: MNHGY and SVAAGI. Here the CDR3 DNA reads TGTGCCAGCAGTTACGGGGGGAGCTCCTACAATGAGCAGTTCTTC. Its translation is CASSYGGSSYNEQFF.

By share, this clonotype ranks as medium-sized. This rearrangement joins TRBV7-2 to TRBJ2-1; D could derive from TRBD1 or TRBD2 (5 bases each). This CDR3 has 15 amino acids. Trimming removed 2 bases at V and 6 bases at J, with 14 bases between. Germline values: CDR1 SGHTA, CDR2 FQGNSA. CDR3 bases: TGTGCCAGCAGCTTAACCGCGGGTCAGGGCAATGAGCAGTTCTTC. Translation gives CASSLTAGQGNEQFF.

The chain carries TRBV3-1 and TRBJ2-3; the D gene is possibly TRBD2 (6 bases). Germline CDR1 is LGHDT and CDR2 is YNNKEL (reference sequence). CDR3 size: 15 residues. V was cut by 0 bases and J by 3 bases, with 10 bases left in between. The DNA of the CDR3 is TGTGCCAGCAGCCAAGATCCGGGAGCGACAGATACGCAGTATTTT. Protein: CASSQDPGATDTQYF.

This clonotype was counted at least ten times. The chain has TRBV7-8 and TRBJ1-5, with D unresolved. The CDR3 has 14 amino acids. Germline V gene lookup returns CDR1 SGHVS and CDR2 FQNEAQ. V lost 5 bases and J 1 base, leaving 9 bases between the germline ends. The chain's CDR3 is CASSQQPSNQPQHF. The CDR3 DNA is TGTGCCAGCAGCCAACAGCCCAGCAATCAGCCCCAGCATTTT. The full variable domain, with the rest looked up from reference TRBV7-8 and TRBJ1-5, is GAGVSQSPRYKVAKRGQDVALRCDPISGHVSLFWYQQALGQGPEFLTYFQNEAQLDKSGLPSDRFFAERPEGSVSTLKIQRTQQEDSAVYLCASSQQPSNQPQHFGDGTRLSIL.

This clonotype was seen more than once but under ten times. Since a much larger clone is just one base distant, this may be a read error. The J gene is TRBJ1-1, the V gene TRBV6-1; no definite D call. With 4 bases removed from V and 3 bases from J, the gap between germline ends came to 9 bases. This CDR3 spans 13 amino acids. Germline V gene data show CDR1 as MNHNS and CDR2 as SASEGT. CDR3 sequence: CASSGPDHTEAFF. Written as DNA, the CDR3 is TGTGCCAGCAGTGGCCCGGACCACACTGAAGCTTTCTTT.

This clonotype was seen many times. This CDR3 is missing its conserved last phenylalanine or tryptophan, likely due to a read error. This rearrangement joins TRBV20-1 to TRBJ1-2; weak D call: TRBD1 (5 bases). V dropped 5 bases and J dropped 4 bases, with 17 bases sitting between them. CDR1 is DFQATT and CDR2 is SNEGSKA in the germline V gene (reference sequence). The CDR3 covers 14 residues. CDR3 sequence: CSAGGAGAGYGYTS. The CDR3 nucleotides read TGCAGTGCTGGAGGAGCCGGGGCGGGCTATGGCTACACCTCC.

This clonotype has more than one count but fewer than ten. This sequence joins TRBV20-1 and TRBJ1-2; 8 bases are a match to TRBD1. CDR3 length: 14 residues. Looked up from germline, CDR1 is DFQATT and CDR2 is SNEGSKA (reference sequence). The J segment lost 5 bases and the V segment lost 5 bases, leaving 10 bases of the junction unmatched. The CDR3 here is CSARATTGVYGYTF. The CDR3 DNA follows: TGCAGTGCTCGTGCTACGACAGGGGTATATGGCTACACCTTC.

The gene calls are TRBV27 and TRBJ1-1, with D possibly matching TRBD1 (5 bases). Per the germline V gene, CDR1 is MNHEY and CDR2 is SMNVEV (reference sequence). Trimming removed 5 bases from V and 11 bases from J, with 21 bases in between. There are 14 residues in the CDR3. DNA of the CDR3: TGTGCCAGCAGTGAACAAGGGGACCGTACGGAGGCTTTCTTT. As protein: CASSEQGDRTEAFF.

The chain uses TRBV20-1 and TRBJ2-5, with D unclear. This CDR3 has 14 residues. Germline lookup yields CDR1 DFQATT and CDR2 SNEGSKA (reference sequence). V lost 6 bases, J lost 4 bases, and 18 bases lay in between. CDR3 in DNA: TGCAGTGCCAAAAGAGGTCAGTCGGGAGAGACCCAGTACTTC. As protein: CSAKRGQSGETQYF.

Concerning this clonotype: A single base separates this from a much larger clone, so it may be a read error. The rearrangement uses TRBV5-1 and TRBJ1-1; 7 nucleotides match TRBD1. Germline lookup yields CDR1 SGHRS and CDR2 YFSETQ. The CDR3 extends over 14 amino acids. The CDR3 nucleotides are TGCGACAGCAGCTTGGCGGGGGGACAGTCTGAAGCTTTCTTT. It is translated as CDSSLAGGQSEAFF.

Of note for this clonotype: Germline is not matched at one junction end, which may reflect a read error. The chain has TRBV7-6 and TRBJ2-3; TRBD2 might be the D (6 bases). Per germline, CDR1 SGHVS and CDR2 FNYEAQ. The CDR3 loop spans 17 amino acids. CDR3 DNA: TGCGCCAGCAGCTTAGGAGGGTACCGTAGCGGCACAGGTACGCAGTATTTT. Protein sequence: CASSLGGYRSGTGTQYF.

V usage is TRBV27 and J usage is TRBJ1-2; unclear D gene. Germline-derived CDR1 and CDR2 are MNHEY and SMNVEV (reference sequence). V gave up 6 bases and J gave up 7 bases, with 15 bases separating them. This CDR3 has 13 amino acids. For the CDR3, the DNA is TGTGCCAGCAGCCGCGCACGGACCTGTGGCTACACCTTC. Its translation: CASSRARTCGYTF.

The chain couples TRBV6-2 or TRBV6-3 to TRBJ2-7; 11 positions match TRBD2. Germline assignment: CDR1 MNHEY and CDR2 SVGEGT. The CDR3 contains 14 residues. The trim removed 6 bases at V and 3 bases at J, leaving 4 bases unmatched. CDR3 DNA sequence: TGTGCCAGCAGCCCGACTAGCGGGAACTACGAGCAGTACTTC. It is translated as CASSPTSGNYEQYF.